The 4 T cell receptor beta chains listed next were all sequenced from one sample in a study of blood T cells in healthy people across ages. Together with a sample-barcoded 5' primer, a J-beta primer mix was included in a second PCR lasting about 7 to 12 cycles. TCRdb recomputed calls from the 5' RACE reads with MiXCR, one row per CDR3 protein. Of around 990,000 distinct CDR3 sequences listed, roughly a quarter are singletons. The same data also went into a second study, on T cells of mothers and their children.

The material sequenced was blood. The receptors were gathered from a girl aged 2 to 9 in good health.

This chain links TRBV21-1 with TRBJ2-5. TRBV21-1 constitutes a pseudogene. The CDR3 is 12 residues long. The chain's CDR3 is CASRNVETALTF. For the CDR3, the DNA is TGTGCCAGCAGAAATGTGGAGACGGCTCTAACCTTC.

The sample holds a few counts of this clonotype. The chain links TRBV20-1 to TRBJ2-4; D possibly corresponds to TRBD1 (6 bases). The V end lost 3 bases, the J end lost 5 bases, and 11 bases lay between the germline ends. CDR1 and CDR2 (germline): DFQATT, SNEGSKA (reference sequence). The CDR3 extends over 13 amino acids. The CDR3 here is CSASRDTQNIQYF. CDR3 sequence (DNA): TGCAGTGCTAGCCGGGACACTCAAAACATTCAGTACTTC.

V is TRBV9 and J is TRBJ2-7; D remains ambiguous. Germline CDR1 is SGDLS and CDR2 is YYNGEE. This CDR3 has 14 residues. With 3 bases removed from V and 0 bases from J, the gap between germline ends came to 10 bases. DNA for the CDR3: TGTGCCAGCAGCGAGGGCCCAAGCTCCTACGAGCAGTACTTC. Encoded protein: CASSEGPSSYEQYF.

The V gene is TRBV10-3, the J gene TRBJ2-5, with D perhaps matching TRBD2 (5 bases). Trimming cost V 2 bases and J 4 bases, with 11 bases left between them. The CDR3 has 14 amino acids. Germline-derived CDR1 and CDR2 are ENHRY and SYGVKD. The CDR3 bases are TGTGCCATCAGTGAGACTCGGACTGGAGAGACCCAGTACTTC. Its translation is CAISETRTGETQYF.